This TCR beta chain was retrieved from a study of T-cell memory formation after mild COVID-19. General study results and limits: Unconfirmed was the SARS-CoV-2 specificity of second-wave clones that peaked on day 37.

Worth noting for this clonotype: What it recognizes is unknown.

The CDR3 has 13 residues. V was pared by 0 bases and J by 8 bases, with 10 bases between. Germline CDR1 and CDR2: MNHEY and SVGAGI. In TCRdb, the 5' RACE reads were re-called with MiXCR into one record per CDR3 protein. The repertoire has just under 350,000 distinct CDR3 sequences, approximately 13% of them found once; the top ten carry about a fifth. The chain is built from TRBV6-5 and TRBJ1-1; no clear D gene. Sequenced material: PBMCs or a T cell subset sorted from them (not recorded which). This receptor was taken from a man aged 18 to 30 who had mild COVID-19 (a few samples of this study predate the infection). Cell type and time point are not known. The CDR3 sequence: CASSYSNAGEAFF. The CDR3 nucleotides are TGTGCCAGCAGTTACTCGAATGCAGGAGAAGCTTTCTTT.